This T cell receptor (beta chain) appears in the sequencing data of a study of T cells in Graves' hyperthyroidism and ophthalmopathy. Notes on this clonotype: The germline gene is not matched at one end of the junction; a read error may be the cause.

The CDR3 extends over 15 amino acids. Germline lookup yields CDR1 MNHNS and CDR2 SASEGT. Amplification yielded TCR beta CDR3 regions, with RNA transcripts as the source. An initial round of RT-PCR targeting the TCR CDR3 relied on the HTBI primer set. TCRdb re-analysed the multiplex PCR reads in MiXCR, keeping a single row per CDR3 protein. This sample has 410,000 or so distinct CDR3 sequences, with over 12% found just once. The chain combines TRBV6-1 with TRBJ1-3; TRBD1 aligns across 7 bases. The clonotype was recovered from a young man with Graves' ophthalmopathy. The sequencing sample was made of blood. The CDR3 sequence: CAGSDGQGVGNTIYF. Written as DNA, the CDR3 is TGTGCCGGCAGTGATGGGCAGGGGGTTGGAAACACCATATATTTT.